This T cell receptor beta chain emerged from a study of a mutant IDH1 vaccine in newly diagnosed glioma. Clones were sequenced by immunoSEQ multiplex PCR, and TCRdb holds only the in-frame ones, with some missing. The table shows about 56,000 clones, with about 86% occurring only once. The time point here: week 35, safety follow-up. Vaccinated patients received 300 ug of mutant IDH1 20-mer peptide per dose, with topical imiquimod. The CDR3 sequence is 15 residues long. The germline CDR1 and CDR2 sequences are LGHNA and YSLEER. The V end lost 1 base, the J end lost 2 bases, and 6 bases lay between the germline ends. This clone was recorded a few times. The antigen remains unidentified.

The sequence was obtained from a man aged 35 to 55 with glioma. Here the sequenced sample was PBMCs, taken from a glioma patient whose treatment included an IDH1 peptide vaccine. The J gene is TRBJ2-6, the V gene TRBV4-3; D is ambiguous. The CDR3, as DNA: TGCGCCAGCAGCCAAGGCAGAGCTGGGGCCAACGTCCTGACTTTC. It is translated as CASSQGRAGANVLTF.